The present TCR beta chain was sequenced within a study of blood T cell repertoires in COVID-19. In the study overall: PBMCs, B-cell-depleted T cells, or T cells were the source of the cDNA or gDNA that made up the material.

CDR1 is LGHDT, CDR2 YNNKEL, per germline (reference sequence). The CDR3 runs 15 residues. The trim removed 6 bases at V and 8 bases at J, leaving 11 bases unmatched. Source study methods: How many nucleated cells were present was estimated from reference gene primer amplification. Method: immunoSEQ multiplex PCR; TCRdb's copy keeps in-frame clones and lacks some. V and J calls and clone size follow that table, whereas D and trimming were derived from the DNA. The data hold roughly 61,000 clones, with about 70% observed a single time. Sample: peripheral blood. The rearrangement joins TRBV3-1 (or the pseudogene TRBV3-2) to TRBJ1-4, with 8 positions matching TRBD1. This clonotype was sampled from a woman aged 70-85 years with acute or convalescent COVID-19. CDR3 sequence (DNA): TGTGCCAGCAGTCGTCGGACAGGGAGAGGGGAAAAACTGTTTTTT. It is translated as CASSRRTGRGEKLFF.